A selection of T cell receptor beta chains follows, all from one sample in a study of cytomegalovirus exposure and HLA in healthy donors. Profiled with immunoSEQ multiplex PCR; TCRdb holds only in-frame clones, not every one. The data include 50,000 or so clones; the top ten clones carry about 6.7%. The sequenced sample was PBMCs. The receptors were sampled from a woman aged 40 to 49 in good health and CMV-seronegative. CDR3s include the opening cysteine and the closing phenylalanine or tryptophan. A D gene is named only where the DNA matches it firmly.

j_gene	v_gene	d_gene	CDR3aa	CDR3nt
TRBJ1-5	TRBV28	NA	CASSLAGDGGQPQHF	TGTGCCAGCAGTTTGGCAGGTGATGGTGGTCAGCCCCAGCATTTT
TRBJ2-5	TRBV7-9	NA	CASSRGDGGRETQYF	TGTGCCAGCAGCCGCGGGGATGGAGGGAGGGAGACCCAGTACTTC
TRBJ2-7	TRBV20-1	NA	CSAAYEQYF	TGCAGTGCCGCCTACGAGCAGTACTTC
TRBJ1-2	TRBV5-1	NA	CASNPHGGNYGYTF	TGCGCCAGCAACCCTCACGGGGGAAACTATGGCTACACCTTC
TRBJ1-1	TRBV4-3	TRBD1	CASSTWTGKNTEAFF	TGCGCCAGCAGCACCTGGACAGGAAAGAACACTGAAGCTTTCTTT
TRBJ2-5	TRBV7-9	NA	CASGGRVAEETQYF	TGTGCCAGCGGGGGCAGGGTCGCTGAAGAGACCCAGTACTTC
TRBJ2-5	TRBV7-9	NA	CASSPHRGALAETQYF	TGTGCCAGCAGCCCCCACCGCGGGGCGCTGGCGGAGACCCAGTACTTC
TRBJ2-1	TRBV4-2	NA	CASSQDPLKQGRNEQFF	TGTGCCAGCAGCCAAGATCCCCTCAAGCAGGGGCGTAATGAGCAGTTCTTC
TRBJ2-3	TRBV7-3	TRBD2	CASSLDPISGRSTDTQYF	TGTGCCAGCAGCTTAGACCCTATTAGCGGGAGGAGCACAGATACGCAGTATTTT
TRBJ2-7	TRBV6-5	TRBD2	CATGLAGRGEQYF	TGTGCCACGGGGCTAGCGGGTCGGGGCGAGCAGTACTTC
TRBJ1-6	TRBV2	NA	CASSEALQGFNSPLHF	TGTGCCAGCAGTGAAGCGCTGCAGGGTTTTAATTCACCCCTCCACTTT
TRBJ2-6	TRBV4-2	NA	CASSQEAVSGANVLTF	TGTGCCAGCAGCCAAGAAGCGGTCTCTGGGGCCAACGTCCTGACTTTC
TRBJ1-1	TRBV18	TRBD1	CASSPGQGATEAFF	TGTGCCAGCTCACCGGGACAGGGGGCCACTGAAGCTTTCTTT
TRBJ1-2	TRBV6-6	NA	CASSYSTADGYTF	TGTGCCAGCAGTTACTCGACTGCGGATGGCTACACCTTC
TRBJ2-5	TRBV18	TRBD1	CASSPTGDRETQYF	TGTGCCAGCTCACCAACAGGGGACCGGGAGACCCAGTACTTC
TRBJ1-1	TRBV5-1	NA	CASSSLGQLQFF	TGCGCCAGCAGCTCCCTTGGACAGCTTCAATTCTTT
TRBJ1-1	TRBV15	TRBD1	CATSTPGQGLNTEAFF	TGTGCCACCAGCACGCCGGGACAGGGGTTAAACACTGAAGCTTTCTTT
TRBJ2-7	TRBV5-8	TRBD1	CASSLGDSAYEQYF	TGTGCCAGCAGCTTGGGGGACAGCGCCTACGAGCAGTACTTC
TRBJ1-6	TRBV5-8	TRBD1	CASRGRTGKDSPLHF	TGTGCCAGCAGGGGGAGGACAGGGAAGGACTCACCCCTCCACTTT
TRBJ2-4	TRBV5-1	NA	CASSPQGSKNIQYF	TGCGCCAGCAGCCCTCAGGGGTCCAAAAACATTCAGTACTTC
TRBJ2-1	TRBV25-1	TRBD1	CASTDQPGTGNNEQFF	TGTGCCAGCACCGACCAACCCGGGACAGGGAACAATGAGCAGTTCTTC
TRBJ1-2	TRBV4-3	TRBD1	CASSQEGTGYNYGYTF	TGCGCCAGCAGCCAAGAAGGGACAGGTTATAACTATGGCTACACCTTC
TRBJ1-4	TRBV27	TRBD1	CASRILGQGNEKLFF	TGTGCCAGCAGGATCTTAGGACAGGGCAATGAAAAACTGTTTTTT
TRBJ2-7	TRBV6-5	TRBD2	CASSPSGSGTYEQYF	TGTGCCAGCAGTCCGAGCGGGAGCGGAACCTACGAGCAGTACTTC
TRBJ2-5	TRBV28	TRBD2	CASQGISGGREQYF	TGTGCCTCTCAAGGAATTAGCGGGGGGAGAGAGCAGTACTTC
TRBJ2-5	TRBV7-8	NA	CASSSGAGWQETQYF	TGTGCCAGCAGCTCTGGGGCAGGGTGGCAAGAGACCCAGTACTTC
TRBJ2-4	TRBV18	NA	CASSPSQVTKNIQYF	TGTGCCAGCTCACCATCCCAGGTCACCAAAAACATTCAGTACTTC
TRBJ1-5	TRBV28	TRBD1	CATMDRAKWTQHF	TGTGCCACGATGGACAGGGCGAAATGGACCCAGCATTTT
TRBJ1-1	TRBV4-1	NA	CASSQDGQNTEAFF	TGCGCCAGCAGCCAAGATGGACAGAACACTGAAGCTTTCTTT
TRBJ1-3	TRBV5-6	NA	CASSTYRQRSGNTIYF	TGTGCCAGCAGCACGTACCGACAGCGCTCTGGAAACACCATATATTTT
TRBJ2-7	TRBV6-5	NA	CASSRQASYEQYF	TGTGCCAGCAGCCGACAGGCCTCCTACGAGCAGTACTTC
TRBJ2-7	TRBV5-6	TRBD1	CASGTGVDEQYF	TGTGCCAGCGGGACAGGGGTGGACGAGCAGTACTTC
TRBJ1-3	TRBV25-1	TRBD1	CASRTGHSGNTIYF	TGTGCCAGCAGGACAGGGCACTCTGGAAACACCATATATTTT
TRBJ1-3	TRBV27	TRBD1	CASSTGGAGNTIYF	TGTGCCAGCAGTACAGGGGGCGCCGGAAACACCATATATTTT
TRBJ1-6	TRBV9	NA	CASSVQPGNGSPLHF	TGTGCCAGCAGCGTACAACCAGGGAATGGTTCACCCCTCCACTTT
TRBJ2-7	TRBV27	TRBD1	CASSPWDSPYEQYF	TGTGCCAGCAGTCCCTGGGACAGCCCCTACGAGCAGTACTTC
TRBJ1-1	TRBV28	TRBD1	CASSLADRDGTEAFF	TGTGCCAGCAGCCTTGCGGACAGGGATGGTACTGAAGCTTTCTTT
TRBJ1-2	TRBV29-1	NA	CSVEDSSQGGGPDYGYTF	TGCAGCGTTGAAGATTCTTCTCAAGGGGGGGGGCCGGACTATGGCTACACCTTC
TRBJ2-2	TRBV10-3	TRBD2	CAISRGGNTGELFF	TGTGCCATCAGCCGGGGGGGGAACACCGGGGAGCTGTTTTTT
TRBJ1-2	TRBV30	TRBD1	CAWTGGNYGYTF	TGTGCCTGGACAGGGGGGAACTATGGCTACACCTTC
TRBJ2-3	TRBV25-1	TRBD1	CASSEAGTVSTDTQYF	TGTGCCAGCAGTGAGGCTGGGACAGTAAGCACAGATACGCAGTATTTT
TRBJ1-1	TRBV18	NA	CASSPPGDRLNTEDFF	TGTGCCAGCTCACCACCGGGCGACAGGTTGAACACTGAAGATTTCTTT
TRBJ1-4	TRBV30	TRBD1	CASGTGGRKLFF	TGTGCATCCGGGACAGGAGGGCGAAAACTGTTTTTT
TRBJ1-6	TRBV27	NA	CASSLSMGGHSPLHF	TGTGCCAGCAGTTTATCGATGGGGGGGCATTCACCCCTCCACTTT
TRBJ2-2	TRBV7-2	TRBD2	CASRRGTSVTTGELFF	TGTGCCAGCAGAAGAGGAACTAGCGTGACGACCGGGGAGCTGTTTTTT
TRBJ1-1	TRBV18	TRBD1	CASSPDREVREAFF	TGTGCCAGCTCACCGGACAGGGAAGTTCGTGAAGCTTTCTTT
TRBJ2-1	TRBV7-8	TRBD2	CASSLLIAGGYNEQFF	TGTGCCAGCAGCTTACTTATAGCGGGGGGCTACAATGAGCAGTTCTTC
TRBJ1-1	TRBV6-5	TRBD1	CASSKDRDMNTEAFF	TGTGCCAGCAGTAAAGACAGGGACATGAACACTGAAGCTTTCTTT
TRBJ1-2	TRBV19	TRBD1	CAIRGGLPNYGYTF	TGTGCCATCAGAGGGGGCCTCCCTAACTATGGCTACACCTTC